This T cell receptor (beta chain) appears in the sequencing data of a study of shared clonotypes between healthy human individuals (dated by TCRdb to the early 2020s). At the level of the whole study: The cohort included three men and a couple of women between 18 and 49 years of age. Per donor, three plates each were used for CD4 naive and CD4 memory, two for CD8 naive, and one for CD8 memory. To estimate repertoire size and how much clonotype sharing occurs between individuals, the study deeply sequenced the blood TCR repertoires of roughly 5 healthy adults. To increase sequencing depth and limit assay-specific biases, different laboratories used diverse techniques to prepare libraries and sequence TCR repertoires. Each donor's leukapheresis produced roughly between roughly 0.85 and 9.5 billion PBMCs. Study-level results and caveats: Only blood was sampled, and tissue TCR repertoires likely differ from those in blood. Based on pairwise subsampling, the degree of clonotype sharing among donors was expected to be affected by sequencing depth. Because the study included only a small number of donors, the genetic and exposure-history diversity represented was limited. When a few donors were compared, the shared fraction of clonotypes was about 5% for naive CD4, 3.5% to 4% for naive CD8, 2.3% for memory CD4, and approximately 0.4% for memory CD8. Even with the large sequencing depth, rarefaction of the sorted-subset datasets indicated that sequencing was incomplete. Naive subsets generally had larger estimated clonotype richness than memory subsets. Clonotypes shared by all four sorted-subset donors showed higher generation probabilities than non-shared clonotypes.

Using the deep immunoSEQ assay, multiplex PCR amplified TCR CDR3 regions from genomic DNA. For each cell subset, the extracted genomic DNA was distributed evenly across all wells of several immunoSEQ 96-well plates, and each plate served as one replicate. For sorted subsets, 150 to 250 ng of genomic DNA, equivalent to roughly 30,000 T cell genomes, went into each replicate PCR. Purified libraries were measured with a Qubit 3.0 fluorometer, size-checked on a Bioanalyzer 2100, and measured again with the KAPA Library Quantification kit. Each immunoSEQ 96-well plate was sequenced on its own single-read 150-cycle Illumina NextSeq 550 flow cell. The study's own analysis went as follows. The immunoSEQ output contained only junctional sequences without quality scores, so filtering could not match that applied to full-length reads. Sequences were annotated with PyIR, a Python wrapper for IgBLAST v1.9, and V/J genes and CDR3 were assigned using IMGT germline references. Reads were removed for weak V/J assignments (E-value above 1e-6), missing CDR3, stop codons, out-of-frame junctions, or ambiguous translated residues. V3J clonotypes were defined as sequences sharing the same inferred V gene, J gene, and CDR3 amino acid sequence. Percentage overlap between repertoires was computed as shared unique clonotypes divided by the size of the smaller repertoire. Three approaches were used to assess repertoire richness: RTK rarefaction, the Chao1 estimator, and Recon v2.1 estimates of unobserved clonotypes. For all TCRbeta clonotypes obtained by the gDNA method from a few donors, generation probabilities were computed with OLGA. This immuneACCESS table, as held by TCRdb, lists in-frame sequences with V and J called but not all clones. Of the missing ones, under half trace to an unresolved V gene in checked studies; the others have no known cause. D and trimming come from the DNA, and the V and J calls and clone size come from that table. For this sample the table gives approximately 840,000 clones, of which roughly 96% were detected only once. Of the sample, about 0.25% is held by the ten largest clones.

As regards this clone: Its antigen is not yet known. Per-base quality was not reported, and no clone a single base away is much larger than it.

For the CD8 naive samples, CD45RO-negative cells were positively selected for CCR7, yielding a CD45RA+CCR7+ population from which TemRA cells were excluded. Donors were healthy HIV-negative adults with no recently reported acute infections or vaccinations. Every donor was a Caucasian adult residing in Nashville, Tennessee, USA. After blood collection by leukapheresis, PBMCs were isolated using Ficoll-Histopaque density gradient centrifugation and then cryopreserved in the vapor phase of liquid nitrogen. Analytical flow cytometry was used to check the purity and quantity of each magnetically sorted T cell population. Each sorted fraction had its genomic DNA isolated and then quantified by UV absorbance on a Nanodrop 2000c. CDR1 SEHNR and CDR2 FQNEAQ are derived from the germline V gene (reference sequence). Trimming at the junction amounts to 0 bases on V and 8 bases on J, and the germline ends lie 19 bases apart. The CDR3 has 16 amino acids, counting the end cysteine and phenylalanine. The DNA shown is the 48-base CDR3, in frame from base 1.

The sequencing input was naive CD8+ T cells sorted from blood. This specimen's cell subset or site label, per the study, means: CD45RA+CCR7+. The receptor chain draws on TRBV7-9 and TRBJ1-1, with TRBD1 perhaps the D gene, on 6 matching bases. This receptor was identified in a man younger than 40 in good health. The sequenced DNA: TGTGCCAGCAGCTTAGCGGGTCTGGGGGGGCCGACCGAAGCTTTCTTT. This yields the protein CASSLAGLGGPTEAFF.